A single sample is the source of the 25 T cell receptor beta chains below, sequenced in a study of Ad26.COV2.S vaccination and SARS-CoV-2 variants (dated by TCRdb to about 2021). The treatment or condition label here, explained by the study, means: 15 to 20 received Ad26.COV2.S at low or high dose, single or two shots; several received placebo; per-sample allocation not given. Repertoires of vaccine and placebo recipients were sequenced from samples collected on day 63 after the first injection. The library was built by means of the immunoSEQ multiplex PCR assay. Held by TCRdb, this immuneACCESS table contains in-frame sequences only and omits some clones. Under half of the omission traces to an unresolved V gene where checked; the cause of the rest is unknown. The sample table shows about 470,000 clones, and about 90% are seen once. In total, the top ten clones hold around 4.5% of the sample. The material was peripheral blood, obtained in a trial of Ad26.COV2.S vaccine versus placebo. The receptors originated from a person between 18 and 65 years old who received the Ad26.COV2.S COVID-19 vaccine or a placebo.

The J gene is TRBJ2-3, the V gene TRBV14; unclear D gene. V was pared by 0 bases and J by 5 bases, with 6 bases between. Germline V gene sequence: CDR1 SGHDN, CDR2 FVKESK. The CDR3 is made up of 13 amino acids. The CDR3 nucleotides read TGTGCCAGCAGCCAAGATCTTGGAGATACGCAGTATTTT. This sequence encodes CASSQDLGDTQYF.

The V call is TRBV4-2, the J call TRBJ2-2; no definite D call. In germline, CDR1 is LGHNA, CDR2 YNFKEQ. This CDR3 has 14 amino acids. V lost 3 bases, J lost 8 bases, and 13 bases lay in between. CDR3 DNA: TGTGCCAGCAGCCAGGCCGTCCGATCTGGGGAGCTGTTTTTT. Translation: CASSQAVRSGELFF.

The rearrangement joins TRBV2 to TRBJ2-7; the D is unclear. Germline loops: CDR1 SNHLY, CDR2 FYNNEI. The ends were cut back, 5 bases at V and 2 bases at J, with 13 bases in the middle. The CDR3 totals 14 residues. CDR3 protein: CASSRTQNTYEQYF. For the CDR3, the DNA is TGTGCCAGCAGTCGAACACAGAACACCTACGAGCAGTACTTC.

The chain carries TRBV27 and TRBJ2-7; TRBD1 agrees at 12 bases. Germline V gene sequence: CDR1 MNHEY, CDR2 SMNVEV (reference sequence). CDR3 length: 16 residues. Germline trimming cut 2 bases from V and 3 bases from J; bases unmatched to any gene: 5. The CDR3 region has the DNA TGTGCCAGCAGTTTAGCCGGGACAGGGGGCGGCTACGAGCAGTACTTC. This gives the protein CASSLAGTGGGYEQYF.

V gene TRBV12-5 combines with J gene TRBJ2-7; D gene ambiguous. V lost 7 bases and J lost 3, with 10 bases in between. The CDR3 loop spans 12 amino acids. Germline CDR1 reads LGHNT; CDR2 reads FRNRAP. The CDR3 DNA follows: TGTGCTAGTGCCAAGGGAAACTACGAGCAGTACTTC. Translation: CASAKGNYEQYF.

The CDR3 nucleotides read TGTGCCAGCAGCTCCCTCAGGGGACTAGTTCTCTACGAGCAGTACTTC. It encodes CASSSLRGLVLYEQYF. The chain has TRBV9 and TRBJ2-7; 8 nucleotides line up with TRBD2. The V gene's germline CDR1 is SGDLS and CDR2 YYNGEE. Trimming removed 4 bases from V and 3 bases from J; junction bases left unmatched: 12. The CDR3 sequence is 16 residues long. Together with reference TRBV9 and TRBJ2-7, the CDR3 gives the full variable domain: DSGVTQTPKHLITATGQRVTLRCSPRSGDLSVYWYQQSLDQGLQFLIQYYNGEERAKGNILERFSAQQFPDLHSELNLSSLELGDSALYFCASSSLRGLVLYEQYFGPGTRLTVT.

In this sample, this clone turned up once. The V and J genes are TRBV29-1 and TRBJ2-1; D is possibly TRBD2 (5 bases). The CDR3 totals 14 residues. In germline, CDR1 is SQVTM, CDR2 ANQGSEA. Deletions cut 6 bases from V and 4 bases from J, with 16 bases between. The CDR3 is CSVYDPEGYNEQFF. The CDR3 region has the DNA TGCAGCGTGTATGACCCTGAGGGATACAATGAGCAGTTCTTC.

The sample holds one count of this clone. The genes are TRBV6-5 and TRBJ2-1; 7 bases map to TRBD1. Trimming at V came to 6 bases and at J to 4 bases, leaving 3 bases not matched to a gene. The CDR3 runs 13 residues. Germline CDR1 is MNHEY and CDR2 is SVGAGI. CDR3 region: CASRLGQYNEQFF. CDR3 coding DNA: TGTGCCAGCAGACTGGGACAGTACAATGAGCAGTTCTTC.

The chain combines TRBV3-1 (or the pseudogene TRBV3-2) with TRBJ2-7; D possibly corresponds to TRBD2 (6 bases). This CDR3 has 16 amino acids. V dropped 0 bases and J dropped 2 bases, with 14 bases sitting between them. Germline V gene lookup returns CDR1 LGHDT and CDR2 YNNKEL (reference sequence). The CDR3 loop is CASSQDPGLRAYEQYF. The CDR3 region has the DNA TGTGCCAGCAGCCAAGACCCGGGACTTCGGGCCTACGAGCAGTACTTC.

The genes are TRBV18 and TRBJ1-3, with 7 bases lining up with TRBD1. J gave up 2 bases and V 4 bases, and 2 bases lay outside the gene matches. CDR3 length equals 14 residues. Germline V gives CDR1 KGHSH, CDR2 LQKENI. CDR3 residues: CASSLQGAGNTIYF. CDR3 coding DNA: TGTGCCAGCTCACTCCAGGGGGCTGGAAACACCATATATTTT. Complete variable domain (other parts from reference TRBV18 and TRBJ1-3): NAGVMQNPRHLVRRRGQEARLRCSPMKGHSHVYWYRQLPEEGLKFMVYLQKENIIDESGMPKERFSAEFPKEGPSILRIQQVVRGDSAAYFCASSLQGAGNTIYFGEGSWLTVV.

CDR3 nucleotide sequence: TGTGCCAGTAGTACGGACCTGGGACGGAGAATAGAGACCCAGTACTTC. This encodes CASSTDLGRRIETQYF. This rearrangement joins TRBV19 to TRBJ2-5; D is perhaps TRBD1 or TRBD2 (5 bases each). The CDR3 sequence is 16 residues long. Germline CDR1 reads LNHDA; CDR2 reads SQIVND (reference sequence). The V and J ends lost 4 bases and 4 bases respectively, with 19 bases between them.

The chain joins TRBV28 to TRBJ1-1; weak D call: TRBD1 (6 bases). Trimming pared 1 base from V and 5 bases from J, leaving 14 bases between. This CDR3 contains 15 residues. The V gene's germline CDR1 is MDHEN and CDR2 SYDVKM. This CDR3 is CASSLSTGRGTEAFF. DNA of the CDR3: TGTGCCAGCAGTTTATCAACAGGGCGCGGGACTGAAGCTTTCTTT.

This clone has a single count. This sequence joins TRBV24-1 and TRBJ2-5; possibly TRBD1 for D (5 bases). Germline CDR1 is KGHDR and CDR2 is SFDVKD. This CDR3 contains 14 residues. V dropped 1 base and J dropped 5 bases, with 10 bases sitting between them. The CDR3 sequence is CATSDFQGEETQYF. For the CDR3, the DNA is TGTGCCACCAGTGATTTTCAGGGCGAGGAGACCCAGTACTTC.

This chain uses TRBV2 with TRBJ2-5; TRBD2 agrees at 7 bases. Germline CDR1 and CDR2: SNHLY and FYNNEI. Trimming at V came to 5 bases and at J to 5 bases, leaving 11 bases not matched to a gene. The CDR3 extends over 15 amino acids. The CDR3 nucleotides read TGTGCCAGCAGTCGGACTAGAGAGTTTAGGGAGACCCAGTACTTC. It yields the protein CASSRTREFRETQYF.

The chain links TRBV28 to TRBJ2-6; D is possibly TRBD1 (6 bases). The CDR3 has 19 amino acids. In germline, CDR1 is MDHEN, CDR2 SYDVKM. Trimming took 5 bases from V and 1 from J, leaving 21 bases between them. The CDR3 loop reads CASSPMTGHVPSGANVLTF. As DNA, the CDR3 is TGTGCCAGCAGTCCCATGACGGGACACGTACCGTCTGGGGCCAACGTCCTGACTTTC.

The J gene is TRBJ1-5, the V gene TRBV18; D call uncertain. Germline assignment: CDR1 KGHSH and CDR2 LQKENI. The CDR3 covers 15 residues. The V end was cut by 1 base, the J end by 7 bases, with 14 bases between. The CDR3 loop is CASSPRGRREQPQHF. CDR3 bases: TGTGCCAGCTCACCACGTGGACGCCGGGAGCAGCCCCAGCATTTT. The complete variable domain, with remaining parts taken from reference TRBV18 and TRBJ1-5, reads NAGVMQNPRHLVRRRGQEARLRCSPMKGHSHVYWYRQLPEEGLKFMVYLQKENIIDESGMPKERFSAEFPKEGPSILRIQQVVRGDSAAYFCASSPRGRREQPQHFGDGTRLSIL.

The chain links TRBV5-4 to TRBJ2-5; a possible D gene is TRBD2 (5 bases). The CDR3 extends over 14 amino acids. V was shortened by 3 bases and J by 4 bases, with 13 bases between the two germline ends. Germline lookup yields CDR1 SGHNT and CDR2 YYREEE (reference sequence). CDR3 bases: TGTGCCAGCAGCTCCCCCCGGACTGCAGAGACCCAGTACTTC. It specifies CASSSPRTAETQYF.

This clone has a single count. V gene TRBV7-2 combines with J gene TRBJ2-1; D remains ambiguous. Germline V CDR1 and CDR2: SGHTA, FQGNSA. The CDR3 totals 14 residues. V was pared by 5 bases and J by 8 bases, with 16 bases between. CDR3 region: CASSRASGEDEQFF. CDR3 nucleotide sequence: TGTGCCAGCAGCCGTGCCTCTGGAGAGGATGAGCAGTTCTTC. Using reference TRBV7-2 and TRBJ2-1 for the parts outside the CDR3, the full variable domain is GAGVSQSPSNKVTEKGKDVELRCDPISGHTALYWYRQSLGQGLEFLIYFQGNSAPDKSGLPSDRFSAERTGGSVSTLTIQRTQQEDSAVYLCASSRASGEDEQFFGPGTRLTVL.

The chain combines TRBV7-2 with TRBJ2-2; no clear D. Germline V gene lookup returns CDR1 SGHTA and CDR2 FQGNSA. V dropped 3 bases and J dropped 1 base, with 6 bases sitting between them. CDR3 size: 14 residues. The CDR3, as DNA: TGTGCCAGCAGCTTGATGGGGAACACCGGGGAGCTGTTTTTT. Protein: CASSLMGNTGELFF.

This clone was recorded once. The chain employs TRBV24-1 and TRBJ2-5; D may be TRBD2 (6 bases). Germline V CDR1 and CDR2: KGHDR, SFDVKD. V was pared by 5 bases and J by 5 bases, with 17 bases between. The length of the CDR3 is 15 residues. CDR3 DNA sequence: TGTGCCACCAGTGGGGGCGGGACGCCTCGGGAGACCCAGTACTTC. It specifies CATSGGGTPRETQYF.

With respect to this clone: The identical CDR3 is also encoded by other nucleotide sequences in the sample. V gene TRBV7-9 combines with J gene TRBJ2-5, with D perhaps TRBD2 (5 bases). The ends were cut back, 1 base at V and 3 bases at J, with 9 bases in the middle. The CDR3 totals 14 residues. Germline V lookup: CDR1 SEHNR, CDR2 FQNEAQ (reference sequence). CDR3 coding DNA: TGTGCCAGCAGCTTAGTCACCGGGGAAGAGACCCAGTACTTC. This sequence encodes CASSLVTGEETQYF.

The gene calls are TRBV5-4 and TRBJ2-2; D gene ambiguous. Germline values: CDR1 SGHNT, CDR2 YYREEE (reference sequence). V lost 1 base to trimming and J lost 8 bases, with 9 bases between them. The CDR3 has 13 residues. CDR3: CASSLKASGELFF. The CDR3 DNA follows: TGTGCCAGCAGCTTGAAGGCATCAGGGGAGCTGTTTTTT.

This sequence joins TRBV28 and TRBJ1-2; D remains unclear. V shed 4 bases and J shed 8 bases, with 8 bases lying between them. Germline lookup yields CDR1 MDHEN and CDR2 SYDVKM. There are 11 residues in the CDR3. The CDR3 loop reads CASSYSEGYTF. The DNA of the CDR3 is TGTGCCAGCAGTTACAGCGAAGGCTACACCTTC.

This clone was recorded only once. The chain employs TRBV28 and TRBJ2-1, with 15 bases fitting TRBD2. CDR1 and CDR2 from the germline V gene are MDHEN and SYDVKM. This CDR3 has 19 residues. The trim removed 5 bases at V and 0 bases at J, leaving 8 bases unmatched. CDR3: CASSLGTSGRSSSYNEQFF. The CDR3 region has the DNA TGTGCCAGCAGTCTAGGGACTAGCGGGAGGAGCAGCTCCTACAATGAGCAGTTCTTC.

CDR3 amino acids: CASSRELGLSYNEQFF. The CDR3 DNA reads as TGCGCCAGCAGCCGAGAACTAGGACTCTCCTACAATGAGCAGTTCTTC. J is TRBJ2-1 and V is TRBV4-1; TRBD2 is a possible D gene (5 bases). V shed 4 bases and J shed 0 bases, with 13 bases lying between them. Germline loops: CDR1 MGHRA, CDR2 YSYEKL. CDR3 size: 16 residues.